The TCR beta chain described here comes from a study of blood T cell repertoires in COVID-19. CDR3 size: 13 residues. Germline values: CDR1 MNHEY, CDR2 SVGEGT. V was cut by 2 bases and J by 2 bases, with 4 bases left in between. The method was immunoSEQ multiplex PCR; TCRdb's version includes in-frame clones alone and lacks a portion of them. Of about 40,000 clones listed, 89% were seen once; the top ten hold around 15%. V gene TRBV6-2 or TRBV6-3 combines with J gene TRBJ2-1; the D is unclear. The sequence came from a man between 65 and 85 years old with active COVID-19. Sequences were obtained from peripheral blood. The CDR3 sequence is CASSYQAYNEQFF. The CDR3, as DNA: TGTGCCAGCAGTTACCAGGCCTACAATGAGCAGTTCTTC.